This T cell receptor (beta chain) was sequenced for a study of T cells in Graves' hyperthyroidism and ophthalmopathy. Amplified TCR beta CDR3 regions derived from RNA transcripts. The HTBI primer set drove a first-round RT-PCR of the TCR CDR3. TCRdb re-analysed the multiplex PCR reads in MiXCR, keeping a single row per CDR3 protein. The data show 750,000 to 950,000 distinct CDR3 sequences, 35% to 45% seen once. In patients aged 18 to 65, hyperthyroidism was newly diagnosed, with duration under 2 months. Exclusion followed for patients with uncontrolled infection, other autoimmune disease, pregnancy or lactation. About this clonotype: Mismatch with germline at one junction end may stem from a read error.

Per the germline V gene, CDR1 is LNHDA and CDR2 is SQIVND (reference sequence). The CDR3 is 16 amino acids. Sequenced sample: blood. This receptor was identified in a man between 18 and 35 years old with Graves' hyperthyroidism. The rearrangement uses TRBV19 and TRBJ1-3, with TRBD1 as a possible D gene (5 bases). CDR3 sequence reads: CASSIAWDLSGNTVYF. The CDR3 region has the DNA TGTGCCAGTAGTATAGCTTGGGACTTGTCTGGAAACACCGTATATTTT.